This is a list of T cell receptor beta chains from one sample in a study of OX40 agonist ivuxolimab in advanced cancers. This table comes from immunoSEQ multiplex PCR, and its TCRdb copy is limited to in-frame clones, with some not included. Here the sample spans approximately 66,000 clones, more than 70% being singletons. The sample here was CD4+ or CD8+ T cells sorted from blood, taken in a trial of the OX40 agonist ivuxolimab. These receptors all stem from an adult with an advanced solid tumor such as melanoma, head and neck, liver or kidney cancer. The CDR3 runs from the conserved cysteine through the conserved F or W. The D gene is left open where the match is weak. Some rows have no size entry. The others give once, few or many, or a class for an expanded clone.

v_gene: TRBV19; d_gene: TRBD2; j_gene: TRBJ2-3; abundance: NA; CDR3aa: CASSGLAGTDTQYF; CDR3nt: TGTGCCAGTAGTGGGCTAGCGGGCACAGATACGCAGTATTTT
v_gene: TRBV9; d_gene: NA; j_gene: TRBJ2-1; abundance: NA; CDR3aa: CASSKRDSSSEQFF; CDR3nt: TGTGCCAGCAGCAAAAGGGACTCCTCCAGCGAGCAGTTCTTC
v_gene: TRBV27; d_gene: TRBD1; j_gene: TRBJ2-7; abundance: NA; CDR3aa: CASSSWDRSSYEQYF; CDR3nt: TGTGCCAGCAGTTCTTGGGACAGGTCATCCTACGAGCAGTACTTC
v_gene: TRBV7-9; d_gene: NA; j_gene: TRBJ1-1; abundance: few; CDR3aa: CASSLDGGVTEAFF; CDR3nt: TGTGCCAGCAGCTTAGACGGGGGTGTCACTGAAGCTTTCTTT
v_gene: TRBV18; d_gene: NA; j_gene: TRBJ2-7; abundance: NA; CDR3aa: CASSQGNINYEQYF; CDR3nt: TGTGCCAGCTCCCAGGGGAACATAAACTACGAGCAGTACTTC
v_gene: TRBV11-3; d_gene: NA; j_gene: TRBJ2-7; abundance: NA; CDR3aa: CASSLEGRSEQYF; CDR3nt: TGTGCCAGCAGCTTAGAAGGGAGGAGCGAGCAGTACTTC
v_gene: TRBV6-5; d_gene: NA; j_gene: TRBJ2-2; abundance: NA; CDR3aa: CASSYGDRPNTGELFF; CDR3nt: TGTGCCAGCAGTTACGGGGACCGACCGAACACCGGGGAGCTGTTTTTT
v_gene: TRBV19; d_gene: NA; j_gene: TRBJ1-1; abundance: NA; CDR3aa: CASSQRYTEAFF; CDR3nt: TGTGCCAGTAGTCAACGGTACACTGAAGCTTTCTTT
v_gene: TRBV4-1; d_gene: NA; j_gene: TRBJ2-4; abundance: NA; CDR3aa: CASSHFDTENIQYF; CDR3nt: TGCGCCAGCAGCCACTTTGACACAGAAAACATTCAGTACTTC
v_gene: TRBV18; d_gene: NA; j_gene: TRBJ1-3; abundance: NA; CDR3aa: CASSPLGGPHSGNTIYF; CDR3nt: TGTGCCAGCTCACCGCTGGGGGGTCCACACTCTGGAAACACCATATATTTT
v_gene: TRBV18; d_gene: NA; j_gene: TRBJ1-1; abundance: NA; CDR3aa: CASSPPAGLNTEAFF; CDR3nt: TGTGCCAGCTCACCACCGGCAGGGTTGAACACTGAAGCTTTCTTT
v_gene: TRBV9; d_gene: NA; j_gene: TRBJ1-3; abundance: once; CDR3aa: CASSALAVSGNTIYF; CDR3nt: TGTGCCAGCAGCGCCTTGGCCGTCTCTGGAAACACCATATATTTT
v_gene: TRBV15; d_gene: TRBD1; j_gene: TRBJ1-5; abundance: NA; CDR3aa: CATSRGHPGQVTYSNQPQHF; CDR3nt: TGTGCCACCAGCAGAGGCCACCCGGGACAGGTCACTTATAGCAATCAGCCCCAGCATTTT
v_gene: TRBV7-2; d_gene: NA; j_gene: TRBJ1-6; abundance: NA; CDR3aa: CASSPLLLDNSPLHF; CDR3nt: TGTGCCAGCAGCCCCCTCCTCTTGGATAATTCACCCCTCCACTTT
v_gene: TRBV2; d_gene: NA; j_gene: TRBJ1-2; abundance: NA; CDR3aa: CASFRLNYGYTF; CDR3nt: TGTGCCAGTTTCAGGCTTAACTATGGCTACACCTTC
v_gene: TRBV6-6; d_gene: NA; j_gene: TRBJ2-7; abundance: NA; CDR3aa: CASSYGDPYEQYF; CDR3nt: TGTGCCAGCAGTTACGGGGACCCCTACGAGCAGTACTTC
v_gene: TRBV5-8; d_gene: NA; j_gene: TRBJ1-5; abundance: NA; CDR3aa: CASSPRNGGELGPQHF; CDR3nt: TGTGCCAGCAGCCCGCGAAACGGGGGGGAATTAGGGCCCCAGCATTTT
v_gene: TRBV19; d_gene: NA; j_gene: TRBJ2-3; abundance: NA; CDR3aa: CASSLALWGLGITTDTQYF; CDR3nt: TGTGCCAGTAGTCTGGCATTGTGGGGACTCGGGATAACCACAGATACGCAGTATTTT
v_gene: TRBV2; d_gene: NA; j_gene: TRBJ1-1; abundance: NA; CDR3aa: CASSEEGLMNTEAFF; CDR3nt: TGTGCCAGCAGTGAAGAGGGGCTCATGAACACTGAAGCTTTCTTT
v_gene: TRBV19; d_gene: TRBD1; j_gene: TRBJ1-2; abundance: NA; CDR3aa: CASSTPGQGRYGYTF; CDR3nt: TGTGCCAGTAGTACCCCTGGACAGGGGAGATACGGCTACACCTTC
v_gene: TRBV7-9; d_gene: TRBD1; j_gene: TRBJ1-2; abundance: NA; CDR3aa: CASSLGDSANYGYTF; CDR3nt: TGTGCCAGCAGCTTGGGGGACAGTGCTAACTATGGCTACACCTTC
v_gene: TRBV7-9; d_gene: NA; j_gene: TRBJ1-3; abundance: NA; CDR3aa: CASTRGDSGNTIYF; CDR3nt: TGTGCCAGCACTCGTGGGGACTCTGGAAACACCATATATTTT